The 8 T cell receptor beta chains given below trace back to one sample, sequenced in a study of OX40 agonist ivuxolimab in advanced cancers. TCRdb's copy holds only in-frame clones and misses some; the assay was immunoSEQ multiplex PCR. This sample has under 15,000 clones, with around 76% found just once. The starting material was CD4+ or CD8+ T cells sorted from blood, obtained in a trial of the OX40 agonist ivuxolimab. The receptors were sampled from an adult with an advanced solid tumor such as melanoma, head and neck, liver or kidney cancer.

The chain is built from TRBV7-6 and TRBJ2-5; the D gene is possibly TRBD1 (6 bases). Germline V gene sequence: CDR1 SGHVS, CDR2 FNYEAQ. V was cut by 5 bases and J by 5 bases, with 12 bases left in between. The length of the CDR3 is 13 residues. CDR3 region: CASSPRTEETQYF. For the CDR3, the DNA is TGTGCCAGCAGCCCGCGGACAGAGGAGACCCAGTACTTC. Full variable domain (remainder filled in from reference TRBV7-6 and TRBJ2-5): GAGVSQSPRYKVTKRGQDVALRCDPISGHVSLYWYRQALGQGPEFLTYFNYEAQQDKSGLPNDRFSAERPEGSISTLTIQRTEQRDSAMYRCASSPRTEETQYFGPGTRLLVL.

The table lists this clone with a few counts. This chain joins TRBV5-1 and TRBJ2-1, with 10 bases matching TRBD2. CDR1 and CDR2 (germline): SGHRS, YFSETQ. The trim removed 10 bases at V and 6 bases at J, leaving 13 bases unmatched. This CDR3 contains 15 residues. The CDR3 DNA reads TGCGCCGATCGTGGTAGCGGGAGGCCAGTCAATGAGCAGTTCTTC. Protein: CADRGSGRPVNEQFF.

The chain is built from TRBV5-6 and TRBJ2-7, with 9 positions matching TRBD2. J gave up 5 bases and V 3 bases, and 6 bases lay outside the gene matches. Germline V lookup: CDR1 SGHDT, CDR2 YYEEEE. This CDR3 contains 14 residues. The CDR3 DNA reads as TGTGCCAGCAGCTCAGGACTAGCGCCCCACGAGCAGTACTTC. As protein: CASSSGLAPHEQYF.

This clone was seen more than once but under ten times. This chain links TRBV9 with TRBJ2-2, with 8 bases that match TRBD2. This CDR3 is 17 amino acids long. J gave up 1 base and V 0 bases, and 5 bases lay outside the gene matches. CDR1 SGDLS and CDR2 YYNGEE come from the germline V gene. The DNA of the CDR3 is TGTGCCAGCAGCGTAGGCCGGGGGGGATGGAACACCGGGGAGCTGTTTTTT. Its protein product is CASSVGRGGWNTGELFF.

V gene TRBV5-8 combines with J gene TRBJ1-1; 8 nucleotides align to TRBD1. V gave up 3 bases and J gave up 4 bases; unmatched junction bases: 2. CDR1 is SGHTS, CDR2 YDEGEE, per germline. The CDR3 consists of 13 residues. CDR3 DNA sequence: TGTGCCAGCAGCTATACAGGGGGCACTGAAGCTTTCTTT. Protein product: CASSYTGGTEAFF.

This sequence joins TRBV7-8 and TRBJ2-3; D gene ambiguous. The V end was cut by 5 bases, the J end by 6 bases, with 18 bases between. Per the germline V gene, CDR1 is SGHVS and CDR2 is FQNEAQ. This CDR3 contains 15 residues. DNA of the CDR3: TGTGCCAGCAGCACTCAAAGCCCCCCCGAGGATACGCAGTATTTT. It encodes CASSTQSPPEDTQYF.

This clone was seen a few times. V gene TRBV28 combines with J gene TRBJ1-1; D unclear. Deletions cut 4 bases from V and 3 bases from J, with 0 bases between. CDR1 and CDR2 (germline): MDHEN, SYDVKM. The CDR3 is 10 residues long. The CDR3 DNA reads TGTGCCAGCAGTTACACTGAAGCTTTCTTT. As protein: CASSYTEAFF.

The chain uses TRBV29-1 and TRBJ2-1; D may correspond to TRBD1 or TRBD2 (5 bases each). The CDR3 runs 11 residues. The germline CDR1 and CDR2 sequences are SQVTM and ANQGSEA. V lost 0 bases, J lost 10 bases, and 7 bases lay in between. CDR3 nucleotide sequence: TGCAGCGTTGAAGAATGGGGGGAGCAGTTCTTC. It yields the protein CSVEEWGEQFF.